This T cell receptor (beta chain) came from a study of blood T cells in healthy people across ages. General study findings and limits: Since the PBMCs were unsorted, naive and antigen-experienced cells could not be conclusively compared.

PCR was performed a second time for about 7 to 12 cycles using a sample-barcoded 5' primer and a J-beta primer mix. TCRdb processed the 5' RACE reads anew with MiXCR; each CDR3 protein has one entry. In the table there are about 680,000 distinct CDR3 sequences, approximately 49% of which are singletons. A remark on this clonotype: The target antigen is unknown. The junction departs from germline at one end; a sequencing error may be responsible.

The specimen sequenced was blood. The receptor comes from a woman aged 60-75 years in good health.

The CDR3 nucleotides are TGCACCAGCAGCCCGAGGGACAGCTACGAGCAGTACTTC. Translated, it gives CTSSPRDSYEQYF. The chain uses TRBV4-3 and TRBJ2-7, with 7 bases aligning to TRBD1. Per germline, CDR1 LGHNA and CDR2 YSLEER. CDR3 length: 13 residues.